This TCR beta chain was documented in a study of blood T cell repertoires in COVID-19 (dated by TCRdb to about 2020). With regard to the full study: Samples covering the acute and convalescent phases of COVID-19 were provided by collaborators in the United States, Italy and Spain. Deeply sampled blood TCRbeta repertoires from subjects exposed to, actively infected with, or recovered from COVID-19 were included in the dataset. The prospective study material was composed of cDNA or gDNA derived from T cells, B-cell-depleted T cells, or PBMCs. The sample metadata nearly always contained a de-identified subject ID, COVID-19 status, age in years and sex. Samples were obtained from the ongoing ImmuneRACE study (first 160 participants) and from some 1,300 subjects provided by 6 global collaborators. Where HLA class I and class II types were available, the types were taken from metadata supplied by the sample provider, not from assay-based typing. The repertoires were released in a freely available public database intended as a resource for research on the immune response to SARS-CoV-2. What the work shows at the level of the full study, not this receptor alone: How much clinical and demographic metadata was included differed by source and by participant, and the metadata was provided uncurated.

TCRbeta CDR3 regions were amplified from genomic DNA by means of the immunoSEQ Assay, a bias-controlled multiplex PCR. The original methods were these. Within the assay, amplification of reference gene primers was used to estimate how many nucleated cells each sample contained. To quantify the absolute abundance of each unique TCRbeta CDR3 rearrangement, sequence reads were collapsed and filtered. For each sample, productive Simpson clonality was calculated as the square root of Simpson's diversity index across productive rearrangements. In TCRdb, the immuneACCESS table is reduced to in-frame sequences with V and J assigned. These tables do not hold every clone; where another copy was compared, an unresolved V gene accounts for under half, and the others remain unexplained. V and J calls plus clone size are reproduced from that table; the DNA served to infer D and trimming. This sample gives around 140,000 clones in total; 75% to 90% of them show up just once. Approximately 11% of the sample is in the top ten clones.

Participants in the prospective study were enrolled through a virtual design, were aged roughly 18 to 100 years, and lived in roughly 25 United States geographic areas. In the prospective study, participants were assigned to cohorts based on the clinical history participants reported in a screening survey and a study questionnaire. For ImmuneRACE Cohort 3, a participant was defined as recovered based on two consecutive negative NP/OP PCR tests, clearance by a healthcare professional, or resolution of symptoms. Mobile phlebotomists in the prospective study collected whole blood, serum and a nasopharyngeal or oropharyngeal swab from every participant. Additional blood draws and questionnaires over an approximately 2-month period could optionally be provided by prospective study participants. Before DNA extraction, prospective study blood samples were shipped either frozen or at room temperature.

A word on this clone: Its antigen specificity is not known. The record has no base qualities; no much larger clone is one base away.

As encoded in the germline V gene, CDR1 is MNHEY while CDR2 is SVGAGI. CDR3 length: 15 amino acids, cysteine to phenylalanine. The only DNA kept is the CDR3, 45 bases in frame from the first base. A distance of 13 bases separates the germline ends of V and J, which lose 4 bases and 4 bases respectively. The chain is encoded by TRBV6-5 joined to TRBJ2-2; 5 matching bases give a weak D call of TRBD1. The specimen was PBMCs or T cells enriched from blood (not recorded which). The TCR comes from a man aged 55-75 years who had recovered from COVID-19. The nucleotide sequence is given as TGTGCCAGCAGTTCGGTGGGGCTTGGCACCGGGGAGCTGTTTTTT. Translated, it reads CASSSVGLGTGELFF.